Following are 22 T cell receptor beta chains from one sample sequenced in a study of T cell repertoires in cytomegalovirus infection. Antigens for these TCRs are unknown. TCRdb re-analysed the reads in MiXCR, keeping a single row per CDR3 protein. This table holds 830,000 or so distinct CDR3 sequences, approximately 32% found once. Sequencing used cultured CD8+ T cells from PBMCs, obtained from culture after CMV antigen stimulation. These receptors were obtained from a human donor in good health (CMV status not recorded). Some clones in this sample may be carry-over from other donors' samples.

The CDR3 bases are TGTGCCAGCAGCGGGACACCTAGCACAGATACGCAGTATTTT. This sequence encodes CASSGTPSTDTQYF. The V call is TRBV2, the J call TRBJ2-3, with D possibly being TRBD1 (6 bases). The CDR3 has 14 residues. Per the germline V gene, CDR1 is SNHLY and CDR2 is FYNNEI. Trimming took 6 bases from V and 0 from J, leaving 10 bases between them.

This clonotype was found many times. The chain links TRBV7-2 to TRBJ2-1; D is unresolved. This CDR3 is built from 15 residues. The V gene's germline CDR1 is SGHTA and CDR2 FQGNSA. Trimming left V 5 bases short and J 5 bases short, with 16 bases between. The CDR3 nucleotides are TGTGCCAGCAGCGCATCGGTCAAGACCCACAATGAGCAGTTCTTC. Its protein is CASSASVKTHNEQFF.

This clonotype was observed a few times. J is TRBJ2-5 and V is TRBV19, with no clear D. The CDR3 is 15 amino acids. The germline V gene encodes CDR1 LNHDA and CDR2 SQIVND (reference sequence). Trimming took off 3 bases at V and 4 bases at J, with 15 bases between the two ends. DNA for the CDR3: TGTGCCAGTAGTATGTATAGAAACCGAATAGAGACCCAGTACTTC. The encoded protein is CASSMYRNRIETQYF. The whole variable domain, remainder taken from reference TRBV19 and TRBJ2-5, is DGGITQSPKYLFRKEGQNVTLSCEQNLNHDAMYWYRQDPGQGLRLIYYSQIVNDFQKGDIAEGYSVSREKKESFPLTVTSAQKNPTAFYLCASSMYRNRIETQYFGPGTRLLVL.

V is TRBV5-6 and J is TRBJ2-3; the D is unclear. CDR1 is SGHDT, CDR2 YYEEEE, per germline. This CDR3 is 15 amino acids long. The germline V and J ends were trimmed by 2 bases and 4 bases, with 14 bases remaining between them. The DNA of the CDR3 is TGTGCCAGCAGCTTTCAGGCCTCAGGCCCAGATACGCAGTATTTT. This translates into CASSFQASGPDTQYF.

The J gene is TRBJ1-2, the V gene TRBV5-5, with a possible D match to TRBD1 (5 bases). V lost 4 bases and J lost 2, with 21 bases in between. Germline values: CDR1 SGHKS, CDR2 YYEKEE (reference sequence). The CDR3 has 17 amino acids. The CDR3 loop is CASSNSNPGLINYGYTF. In DNA, the CDR3 is TGTGCCAGCAGCAATTCCAATCCGGGACTGATAAACTATGGCTACACCTTC.

The V gene is TRBV12-5, the J gene TRBJ2-1; no definite D call. Germline values: CDR1 LGHNT, CDR2 FRNRAP. With 1 base removed from V and 14 bases from J, the gap between germline ends came to 9 bases. CDR3 length: 11 residues. Here the CDR3 DNA reads TGTGCTAGTGGTTTGGGTTATGATAAGTTCTTC. The encoded protein is CASGLGYDKFF. Full variable domain (outside the CDR3, taken from reference TRBV12-5 and TRBJ2-1): DARVTQTPRHKVTEMGQEVTMRCQPILGHNTVFWYRQTMMQGLELLAYFRNRAPLDDSGMPKDRFSAEMPDATLATLKIQPSEPRDSAVYFCASGLGYDKFFGPGTRLTVL.

In its sample, this clonotype was seen many times. CDR3 in DNA: TGTGCCAGCAGTTACGACGGGGGTATCACAGATACGCAGTATTTT. It translates to CASSYDGGITDTQYF. The chain links TRBV6-5 to TRBJ2-3, with D possibly being TRBD2 (6 bases). The V end was cut by 2 bases, the J end by 2 bases, with 11 bases between. Germline V gene sequence: CDR1 MNHEY, CDR2 SVGAGI. This CDR3 comprises 15 residues.

This clonotype was seen a handful of times. The V gene is TRBV24-1, the J gene TRBJ2-1; D is perhaps TRBD2 (5 bases). The germline V gene encodes CDR1 KGHDR and CDR2 SFDVKD. Trimming took 6 bases from V and 5 from J, leaving 13 bases between them. This CDR3 is 14 amino acids long. The CDR3 nucleotides are TGTGCCACCAGTTCATGGGAGACCGACAATGAGCAGTTCTTC. Its translation is CATSSWETDNEQFF.

The chain recombines TRBV19 with TRBJ2-2, with 8 bases lining up with TRBD2. CDR3 length: 16 residues. After removal of 7 bases from V and 3 bases from J, the junction contained 10 bases not matched to a gene. Germline CDR1 reads LNHDA; CDR2 reads SQIVND (reference sequence). The CDR3 reads CASKWSSGRDTGELFF. The CDR3 DNA reads as TGTGCCAGTAAATGGTCTAGCGGGCGAGACACCGGGGAGCTGTTTTTT.

V is TRBV27 and J is TRBJ2-1; 10 bases are shared with TRBD2. V trimming: 2 bases; J trimming: 8 bases; junction bases outside the gene matches: 9. Germline CDR1 and CDR2: MNHEY and SMNVEV (reference sequence). The CDR3 contains 16 residues. CDR3 residues: CASSLVAGGPKHEQFF. The CDR3, as DNA: TGTGCCAGCAGTTTAGTAGCGGGGGGACCTAAACATGAGCAGTTCTTC.

The chain recombines TRBV7-3 with TRBJ2-5; maybe TRBD2 (6 bases). V was cut by 5 bases and J by 0 bases, with 10 bases left in between. The CDR3 has 14 residues. The germline V gene encodes CDR1 SGHTA and CDR2 FQGTGA. The CDR3 DNA is TGTGCCAGCAGCCTCCGGGACTACCAAGAGACCCAGTACTTC. Protein: CASSLRDYQETQYF.

Only a few counts were recorded for this clonotype. The J gene is TRBJ2-1, the V gene TRBV12-3 or TRBV12-4, with 7 bases aligning to TRBD2. V shed 0 bases and J 12 bases; nucleotides not matched to a gene: 2. The CDR3 extends over 12 amino acids. In DNA, the CDR3 is TGTGCCAGCAGTTTAGCATGGGGGGGGCAGTTCTTC. It yields the protein CASSLAWGGQFF.

This clonotype showed up just a few times. This rearrangement joins TRBV5-4 to TRBJ2-2, with D unresolved. Germline CDR1 is SGHNT and CDR2 is YYREEE (reference sequence). CDR3 length: 12 residues. The V end lost 10 bases, the J end lost 4 bases, and 11 bases lay between the germline ends. CDR3 bases: TGTGCCTCCCTTGCATCCACCGGGGAGCTGTTTTTT. Amino acid sequence: CASLASTGELFF.

The chain has TRBV12-3 or TRBV12-4 and TRBJ2-3; TRBD1 matches 9 bases. The CDR3 contains 15 residues. The V gene end was trimmed by 3 bases and the J gene end by 4 bases; junction bases not matched to a gene: 5. DNA for the CDR3: TGTGCCAGCAGTTTCCGGGACAGGGCAGCAGATACGCAGTATTTT. Translated: CASSFRDRAADTQYF.

This CDR3 is CASSLVGRGESTDTQYF. Here the CDR3 DNA reads TGTGCCAGCAGCTTAGTCGGTCGGGGGGAAAGCACAGATACGCAGTATTTT. The chain couples TRBV7-6 to TRBJ2-3, with 7 bases that match TRBD2. Trimming took 1 base from V and 0 from J; bases not matched to a gene: 7. CDR1 and CDR2 from the germline V gene are SGHVS and FNYEAQ. This CDR3 contains 17 residues.

This clonotype was detected a few times. The chain has TRBV7-2 and TRBJ1-2; 11 bases map to TRBD1. V trimming: 5 bases; J trimming: 3 bases; junction bases outside the gene matches: 2. This CDR3 has 14 amino acids. Germline CDR1 and CDR2: SGHTA and FQGNSA. Written as DNA, the CDR3 is TGTGCCAGCAGCCGGACAGGGGGCGACTATGGCTACACCTTC. Protein: CASSRTGGDYGYTF.

The J gene is TRBJ2-2, the V gene TRBV19; D perhaps matches TRBD1 (5 bases). Germline CDR1 reads LNHDA; CDR2 reads SQIVND (reference sequence). V lost 2 bases to trimming and J lost 7 bases, with 14 bases between them. The CDR3 totals 15 residues. The CDR3 DNA is TGTGCCAGTAGTATATTCCCAGGGTCGGTCGGGGAGCTGTTTTTT. This encodes CASSIFPGSVGELFF. Full variable domain (remainder filled in from reference TRBV19 and TRBJ2-2): DGGITQSPKYLFRKEGQNVTLSCEQNLNHDAMYWYRQDPGQGLRLIYYSQIVNDFQKGDIAEGYSVSREKKESFPLTVTSAQKNPTAFYLCASSIFPGSVGELFFGEGSRLTVL.

The rearrangement links TRBV4-1 to TRBJ1-6; D not certain. There are 17 residues in the CDR3. Trimming removed 1 base at V and 9 bases at J, with 19 bases between. Germline CDR1 and CDR2: MGHRA and YSYEKL. CDR3 DNA: TGCGCCAGCAGCCAAGCTACCCCGGGTCCGGAGGGTTCACCCCTCCACTTT. The encoded protein is CASSQATPGPEGSPLHF.

This clonotype showed up many times. The chain couples TRBV7-8 to TRBJ2-7; 8 bases fit TRBD2. The trim removed 0 bases at V and 6 bases at J, leaving 7 bases unmatched. The length of the CDR3 is 15 residues. CDR1 SGHVS and CDR2 FQNEAQ come from the germline V gene. The CDR3 reads CASSLASGATTEQYV. The CDR3 region has the DNA TGTGCCAGCAGCTTAGCTAGCGGGGCTACAACCGAGCAGTACGTC.

This clonotype was seen repeatedly, ten times or more. This chain connects TRBV7-8 to TRBJ2-5; TRBD1 is a possible D gene (6 bases). The V gene lost 4 bases and the J gene lost 1 base, with 13 bases spanning the gap. The CDR3 runs 15 residues. The germline gives CDR1 SGHVS, CDR2 FQNEAQ. CDR3 DNA: TGTGCCAGCAGCTCCAGACCAGGGGCCCAAGAGACCCAGTACTTC. It yields the protein CASSSRPGAQETQYF.

CDR3 DNA sequence: TGTGCCAGCAGTATACTAGCGGGGGGCCCTACCTACGAGCAGTACTTC. It yields the protein CASSILAGGPTYEQYF. The rearrangement links TRBV27 to TRBJ2-7; 12 bases map to TRBD2. CDR1 MNHEY and CDR2 SMNVEV come from the germline V gene (reference sequence). Trimming at V came to 5 bases and at J to 2 bases, leaving 7 bases not matched to a gene. The CDR3 sequence is 16 residues long.

The chain couples TRBV5-1 to TRBJ1-1; a weak D match, TRBD1 (5 bases). V lost 0 bases to trimming and J lost 5 bases, with 14 bases between them. Germline V lookup: CDR1 SGHRS, CDR2 YFSETQ. The CDR3 consists of 15 residues. In DNA form, the CDR3 reads TGCGCCAGCAGCTTGGTTCAGGGCTCAGAAACTGAAGCTTTCTTT. Translating gives CASSLVQGSETEAFF.